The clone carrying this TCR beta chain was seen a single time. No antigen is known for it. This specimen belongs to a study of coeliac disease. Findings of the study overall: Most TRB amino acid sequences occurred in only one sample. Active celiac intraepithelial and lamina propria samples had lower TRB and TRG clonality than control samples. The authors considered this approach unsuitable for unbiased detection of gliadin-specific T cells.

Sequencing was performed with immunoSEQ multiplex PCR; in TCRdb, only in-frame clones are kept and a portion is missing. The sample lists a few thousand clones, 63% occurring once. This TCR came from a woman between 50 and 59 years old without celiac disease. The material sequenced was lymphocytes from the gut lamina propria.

The CDR3 nucleotides read TGTGCCAGCAGCGTAGAGGGGGAGACCCAGTACTTC. Translated, it gives CASSVEGETQYF. This chain joins TRBV9 and TRBJ2-5, with D possibly being TRBD1 (5 bases). The length of the CDR3 is 12 residues. Germline V lookup: CDR1 SGDLS, CDR2 YYNGEE. V lost 0 bases, J lost 5 bases, and 5 bases lay in between.